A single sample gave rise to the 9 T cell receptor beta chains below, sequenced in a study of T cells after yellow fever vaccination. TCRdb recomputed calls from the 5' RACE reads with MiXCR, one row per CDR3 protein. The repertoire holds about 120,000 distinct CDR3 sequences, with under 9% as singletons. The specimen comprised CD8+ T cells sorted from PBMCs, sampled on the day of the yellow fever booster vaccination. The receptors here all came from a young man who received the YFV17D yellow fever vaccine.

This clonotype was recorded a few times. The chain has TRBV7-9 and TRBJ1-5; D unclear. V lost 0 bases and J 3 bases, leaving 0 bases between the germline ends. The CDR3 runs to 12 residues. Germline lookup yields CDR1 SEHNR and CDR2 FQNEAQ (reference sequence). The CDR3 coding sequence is TGTGCCAGCAGCTTAGCCAATCAGCCCCAGCATTTT. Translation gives CASSLANQPQHF.

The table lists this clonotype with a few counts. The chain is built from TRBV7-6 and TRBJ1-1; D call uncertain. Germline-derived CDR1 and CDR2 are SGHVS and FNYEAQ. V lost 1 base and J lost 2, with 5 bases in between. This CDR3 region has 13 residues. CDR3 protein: CASSLDTNTEAFF. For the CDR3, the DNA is TGTGCCAGCAGCTTAGACACTAACACTGAAGCTTTCTTT.

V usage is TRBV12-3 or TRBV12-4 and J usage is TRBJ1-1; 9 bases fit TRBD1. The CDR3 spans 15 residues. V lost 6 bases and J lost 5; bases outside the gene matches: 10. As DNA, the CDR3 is TGTGCCAGCAGCCGGGACAGGGTCATCTTTACTGAAGCTTTCTTT. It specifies CASSRDRVIFTEAFF.

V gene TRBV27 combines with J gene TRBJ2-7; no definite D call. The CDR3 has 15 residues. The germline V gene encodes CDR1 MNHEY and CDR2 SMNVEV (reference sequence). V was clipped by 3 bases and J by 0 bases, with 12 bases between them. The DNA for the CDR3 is TGTGCCAGCAGTTTCACCGGGCCCCCCTCCTACGAGCAGTACTTC. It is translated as CASSFTGPPSYEQYF.

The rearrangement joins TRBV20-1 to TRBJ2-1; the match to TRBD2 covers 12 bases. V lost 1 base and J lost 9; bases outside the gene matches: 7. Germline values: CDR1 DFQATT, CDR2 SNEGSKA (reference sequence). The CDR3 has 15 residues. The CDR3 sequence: CSARGLAGGRREQFF. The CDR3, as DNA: TGCAGTGCTAGAGGTCTAGCGGGGGGGCGTCGTGAGCAGTTCTTC.

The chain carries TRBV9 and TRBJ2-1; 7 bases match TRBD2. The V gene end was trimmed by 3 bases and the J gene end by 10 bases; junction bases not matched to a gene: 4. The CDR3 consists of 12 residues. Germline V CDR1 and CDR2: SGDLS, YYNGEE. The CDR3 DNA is TGTGCCAGCAGCGAGAGCGGGAAAGAGCAGTTCTTC. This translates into CASSESGKEQFF.

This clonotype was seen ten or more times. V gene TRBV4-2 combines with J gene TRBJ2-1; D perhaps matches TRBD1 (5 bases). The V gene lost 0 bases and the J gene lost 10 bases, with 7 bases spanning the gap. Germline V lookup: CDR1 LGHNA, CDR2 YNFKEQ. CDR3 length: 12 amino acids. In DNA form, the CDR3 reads TGTGCCAGCAGCCAAGATTGGACAGAGCAGTTCTTC. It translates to CASSQDWTEQFF.

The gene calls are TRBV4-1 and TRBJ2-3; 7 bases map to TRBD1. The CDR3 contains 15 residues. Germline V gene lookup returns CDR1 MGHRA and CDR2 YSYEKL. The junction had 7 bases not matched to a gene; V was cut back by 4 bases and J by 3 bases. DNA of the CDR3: TGCGCCAGCAGCCCGCAGGGGGTTGGGACAGATACGCAGTATTTT. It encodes CASSPQGVGTDTQYF.

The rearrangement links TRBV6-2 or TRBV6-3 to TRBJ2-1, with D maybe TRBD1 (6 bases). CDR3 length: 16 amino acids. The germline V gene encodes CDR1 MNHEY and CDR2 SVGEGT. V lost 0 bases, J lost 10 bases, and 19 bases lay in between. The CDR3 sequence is CASSYSLQGRFNEQFF. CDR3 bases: TGTGCCAGCAGTTACTCTTTACAGGGTCGTTTTAACGAGCAGTTCTTC.